The entry that follows covers one T cell receptor beta chain sequence. Its antigen is unidentified. These data originate in a study of cytomegalovirus exposure and HLA in healthy donors. Study observations and caveats: As was reported, the classifier diagnosed cytomegalovirus status with high specificity and sensitivity.

This CDR3 contains 16 residues. CDR1 is SEHNR, CDR2 FQNEAQ, per germline (reference sequence). Trimming cost V 5 bases and J 3 bases; bases outside gene matches: 7. The PCR made use of 60 Vbeta and 13 Jbeta primers. Original methodology: Roughly 12 million shared chains were among around 80 million unique TCR beta chains counted in a later analysis. Here immunoSEQ multiplex PCR was the method, and the copy in TCRdb shows in-frame clones only, minus some. V and J calls and clone size are as listed in that table; D and trimming were resolved from the DNA. The table shows some 81,000 clones, with roughly 73% occurring only once. Healthy bone marrow donors made up the donors.

The origin of this receptor is a woman aged 40 to 55 in good health and CMV-seropositive. This rearrangement joins TRBV7-9 to TRBJ1-4, with 9 bases fitting TRBD1. Sequenced sample: PBMCs. The CDR3 region has the DNA TGTGCCAGCAGCCCTACAGGGGGCGGCTCTAATGAAAAACTGTTTTTT. Its translation: CASSPTGGGSNEKLFF.